This TCR beta chain was documented in a study of naive CD8 T cells in extremely preterm neonates. Study findings and constraints: Preterm neonates had significantly lower iChao1 richness than other age groups. Shared CDR3 nucleotide sequences: preterm around 3%, term around 0.38%, children 0.03%, adults about 0.0095%. Productive template counts varied among preterm samples, a noted limitation. Preterm CDR3s were shorter than older groups', with fewer N additions and less trimming.

A word on this clone: What it binds is not known.

Extremely preterm deliveries at about 22-27 weeks of gestation provided the preterm samples. Mothers with known HIV infection were excluded. Looked up from germline, CDR1 is SGHTA and CDR2 is FQGTGA. The CDR3 totals 13 residues. Germline trimming cut 5 bases from V and 8 bases from J; bases unmatched to any gene: 4. The protocol was immunoSEQ multiplex PCR, while the TCRdb copy is restricted to in-frame clones and leaves out a portion. The repertoire holds tens of thousands of clones, with 88% as singletons. This sequence was found in a boy who was born preterm. Material: naive CD8+ T cells from cord blood. The chain is built from TRBV7-3 and TRBJ2-1, with 9 bases identical to TRBD2. The CDR3 loop reads CASSPAGGHEQFF. CDR3 in DNA: TGTGCCAGCAGCCCAGCGGGGGGCCATGAGCAGTTCTTC. Combining the CDR3 with reference TRBV7-3 and TRBJ2-1 gives the whole variable domain GAGVSQTPSNKVTEKGKYVELRCDPISGHTALYWYRQSLGQGPEFLIYFQGTGAADDSGLPNDRFFAVRPEGSVSTLKIQRTERGDSAVYLCASSPAGGHEQFFGPGTRLTVL.